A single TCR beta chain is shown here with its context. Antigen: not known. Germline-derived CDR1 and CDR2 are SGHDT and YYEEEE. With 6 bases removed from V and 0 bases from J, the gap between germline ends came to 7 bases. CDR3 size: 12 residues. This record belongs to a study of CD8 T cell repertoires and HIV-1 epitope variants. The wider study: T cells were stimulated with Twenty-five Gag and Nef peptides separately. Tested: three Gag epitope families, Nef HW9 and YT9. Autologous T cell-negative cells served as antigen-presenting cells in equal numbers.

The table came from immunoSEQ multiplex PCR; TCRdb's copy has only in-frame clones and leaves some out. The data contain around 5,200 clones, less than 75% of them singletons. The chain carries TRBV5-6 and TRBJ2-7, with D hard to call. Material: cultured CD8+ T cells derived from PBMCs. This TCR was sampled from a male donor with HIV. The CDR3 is CASKGISYEQYF. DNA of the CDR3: TGTGCCAGCAAAGGGATCTCCTACGAGCAGTACTTC.